Below are 19 T cell receptor beta chains sequenced from a single sample in a study of T-cell memory formation after mild COVID-19. MiXCR, applied by TCRdb to the 5' RACE reads, yields one record per CDR3 protein. The sample holds 350,000 to 400,000 distinct CDR3 sequences, 20% to 25% seen once. The sequencing sample was made of PBMCs or a T cell subset sorted from them (not recorded which). These receptor sequences come from an adult woman who had mild COVID-19 (a few samples of this study predate the infection). Cell type and time point are not known.

This clonotype was counted a few times. The DNA for the CDR3 is TGTGCCAGCAGCCCCGATATGGATACGCAGTATTTT. Translated: CASSPDMDTQYF. V and J are TRBV11-3 and TRBJ2-3, with D unresolved. This CDR3 has 12 amino acids. Looked up from germline, CDR1 is SGHNT and CDR2 is YENEEA. V lost 5 bases, J lost 6 bases, and 9 bases lay in between.

The J gene is TRBJ2-3, the V gene TRBV7-9; D remains unclear. This CDR3 region has 15 residues. Germline V lookup: CDR1 SEHNR, CDR2 FQNEAQ (reference sequence). Between the trimmed V and J ends, which lost 5 bases and 3 bases, there was a span of 15 bases. CDR3 nucleotide sequence: TGTGCCAGCAGCCCCCCTATCACCGGGACAGATACGCAGTATTTT. It is translated as CASSPPITGTDTQYF.

The rearrangement links TRBV24-1 to TRBJ2-3, with 9 bases identical to TRBD2. Germline assignment: CDR1 KGHDR and CDR2 SFDVKD. Trimming at V came to 1 base and at J to 4 bases, leaving 2 bases not matched to a gene. The length of the CDR3 is 15 residues. CDR3 sequence reads: CATSDFEREADTQYF. DNA for the CDR3: TGTGCCACCAGTGATTTTGAGCGGGAGGCAGATACGCAGTATTTT.

This chain connects TRBV20-1 to TRBJ1-4; 8 bases align to TRBD1. V dropped 1 base and J dropped 4; count of bases not matched to a gene: 5. The CDR3 has 15 residues. Germline CDR1 DFQATT, CDR2 SNEGSKA (reference sequence). The CDR3 region is CSARALQGGNEKLFF. CDR3 sequence (DNA): TGCAGTGCTAGAGCCTTACAGGGGGGTAATGAAAAACTGTTTTTT.

This clonotype has a handful of counts. V usage is TRBV11-2 and J usage is TRBJ1-1, with unresolved D. The ends were cut back, 0 bases at V and 1 base at J, with 9 bases in the middle. Per the germline V gene, CDR1 is SGHAT and CDR2 is FQNNGV. There are 15 residues in the CDR3. The CDR3 sequence is CASSLDPSGNTEAFF. CDR3 sequence (DNA): TGTGCCAGCAGCTTAGATCCATCGGGGAACACTGAAGCTTTCTTT.

This clonotype was counted a few times. This chain connects TRBV12-3 or TRBV12-4 to TRBJ1-5; no clear D. Trimming removed 3 bases at V and 9 bases at J, with 6 bases between. This CDR3 has 11 residues. CDR3 protein: CASSFRGPQHF. DNA of the CDR3: TGTGCCAGCAGTTTTCGTGGGCCCCAGCATTTT.

The chain combines TRBV5-1 with TRBJ1-1, with D possibly being TRBD1 (5 bases). Germline assignment: CDR1 SGHRS and CDR2 YFSETQ. With 5 bases removed from V and 1 base from J, the gap between germline ends came to 9 bases. The CDR3 has 13 residues. The CDR3 reads CASRQTANTEAFF. In DNA form, the CDR3 reads TGCGCCAGCAGGCAGACAGCGAACACTGAAGCTTTCTTT.

In this sample, this clonotype turned up a few times. The chain links TRBV3-1 to TRBJ1-6; D is unresolved. The V and J ends lost 4 bases and 5 bases respectively, with 15 bases between them. Germline loops: CDR1 LGHDT, CDR2 YNNKEL (reference sequence). The CDR3 has 16 residues. CDR3 sequence (DNA): TGTGCCAGCAGCCCCCGAGTTGGCAGAGATAATTCACCCCTCCACTTT. It specifies CASSPRVGRDNSPLHF.

The chain has TRBV4-3 and TRBJ2-1; 10 bases match TRBD2. The V gene end was trimmed by 5 bases and the J gene end by 7 bases; junction bases not matched to a gene: 8. The germline gives CDR1 LGHNA, CDR2 YSLEER. This CDR3 contains 15 residues. The CDR3 nucleotides read TGCGCCAGCAGCAGAAGGGGACTAGCGATGAATGAGCAGTTCTTC. Translating it yields CASSRRGLAMNEQFF.

The rearrangement joins TRBV5-6 to TRBJ1-2; D gene uncertain. The V gene lost 0 bases and the J gene lost 0 bases, with 12 bases spanning the gap. CDR3 size: 16 residues. The germline CDR1 and CDR2 sequences are SGHDT and YYEEEE. DNA of the CDR3: TGTGCCAGCAGCTTGGACGTCAACACACCTAACTATGGCTACACCTTC. This sequence encodes CASSLDVNTPNYGYTF.

The chain combines TRBV30 with TRBJ2-5, with D hard to call. CDR1 and CDR2 from the germline V gene are GTSNPN and SVGIG (reference sequence). Between the trimmed V and J ends, which lost 3 bases and 5 bases, there was a span of 10 bases. The CDR3 contains 12 residues. Written as DNA, the CDR3 is TGTGCCTGGAGCCTTCCTAGGGAGACCCAGTACTTC. Translated: CAWSLPRETQYF.

The J gene is TRBJ2-7, the V gene TRBV27; D may be TRBD1 or TRBD2 (6 bases each). CDR1 is MNHEY, CDR2 SMNVEV, per germline (reference sequence). The CDR3 consists of 15 residues. V was clipped by 5 bases and J by 2 bases, with 16 bases between them. CDR3 protein: CASSTRDTAAYEQYF. CDR3 DNA sequence: TGTGCCAGCAGTACGCGGGACACGGCAGCCTACGAGCAGTACTTC.

The CDR3 nucleotides are TGTGCCAGCAGTCCCCGGGCTACGGAGGGGAACACTGAAGCTTTCTTT. It specifies CASSPRATEGNTEAFF. The chain couples TRBV6-6 to TRBJ1-1, with unresolved D. Trimming took off 5 bases at V and 1 base at J, with 17 bases between the two ends. Germline V gives CDR1 MNHNY, CDR2 SVGAGI (reference sequence). The CDR3 totals 16 residues.

The chain is built from TRBV9 and TRBJ2-3; D possibly uses TRBD1 or TRBD2 (5 bases each). CDR1 SGDLS and CDR2 YYNGEE come from the germline V gene. Trimming removed 5 bases from V and 1 base from J, with 11 bases in between. CDR3 length: 14 amino acids. The CDR3, as DNA: TGTGCCAGCAGTACCCTGGGGGGCACAGATACGCAGTATTTT. Translating it yields CASSTLGGTDTQYF. The full variable domain, with the rest looked up from reference TRBV9 and TRBJ2-3, is DSGVTQTPKHLITATGQRVTLRCSPRSGDLSVYWYQQSLDQGLQFLIQYYNGEERAKGNILERFSAQQFPDLHSELNLSSLELGDSALYFCASSTLGGTDTQYFGPGTRLTVL.

This clonotype occurred many times. This chain joins TRBV15 and TRBJ2-7; D gene ambiguous. Trimming removed 2 bases at V and 0 bases at J, with 5 bases between. CDR1 is LNHNV and CDR2 is YYDKDF in the germline V gene (reference sequence). The CDR3 covers 13 residues. The CDR3 region is CATSRSLSYEQYF. For the CDR3, the DNA is TGTGCCACCAGCAGATCACTCTCCTACGAGCAGTACTTC. Variable domain in full (rest from reference TRBV15 and TRBJ2-7): DAMVIQNPRYQVTQFGKPVTLSCSQTLNHNVMYWYQQKSSQAPKLLFHYYDKDFNNEADTPDNFQSRRPNTSFCFLDIRSPGLGDTAMYLCATSRSLSYEQYFGPGTRLTVT.

The rearrangement uses TRBV15 and TRBJ2-2; possible D gene TRBD2, 5 bases. This CDR3 has 17 amino acids. Per the germline V gene, CDR1 is LNHNV and CDR2 is YYDKDF (reference sequence). The ends were cut back, 0 bases at V and 0 bases at J, with 11 bases in the middle. The CDR3 sequence is CATSRDIGGTNTGELFF. CDR3 in DNA: TGTGCCACCAGCAGAGACATCGGAGGAACGAACACCGGGGAGCTGTTTTTT.

The chain uses TRBV21-1 and TRBJ2-1; TRBD1 is the table's D call and was not checked against the DNA. TRBV21-1 is classified as a pseudogene. This CDR3 comprises 15 residues. DNA of the CDR3: TGTGCCAGCAGCGGTAACAGGGGGCGGTACAATGAGCAGTTCTTC. It specifies CASSGNRGRYNEQFF.

This clonotype was seen a few times. In nucleotides, the CDR3 is TGTGCCAGCAGCTTAGCAAGCGGACAGGGTCGCACAGATACGCAGTATTTT. Its protein is CASSLASGQGRTDTQYF. This chain links TRBV7-2 with TRBJ2-3, with 8 positions matching TRBD1. Germline values: CDR1 SGHTA, CDR2 FQGNSA. CDR3 length equals 17 residues. V shed 0 bases and J 1 base; nucleotides not matched to a gene: 6.

V gene TRBV19 combines with J gene TRBJ2-3, with D possibly being TRBD1 or TRBD2 (5 bases each). Germline V gene lookup returns CDR1 LNHDA and CDR2 SQIVND (reference sequence). The CDR3 covers 16 residues. V was clipped by 6 bases and J by 1 base, with 17 bases between them. Written as DNA, the CDR3 is TGTGCCAGTAGCAAATCCCAGGGAGTCGGCACAGATACGCAGTATTTT. Protein sequence: CASSKSQGVGTDTQYF.